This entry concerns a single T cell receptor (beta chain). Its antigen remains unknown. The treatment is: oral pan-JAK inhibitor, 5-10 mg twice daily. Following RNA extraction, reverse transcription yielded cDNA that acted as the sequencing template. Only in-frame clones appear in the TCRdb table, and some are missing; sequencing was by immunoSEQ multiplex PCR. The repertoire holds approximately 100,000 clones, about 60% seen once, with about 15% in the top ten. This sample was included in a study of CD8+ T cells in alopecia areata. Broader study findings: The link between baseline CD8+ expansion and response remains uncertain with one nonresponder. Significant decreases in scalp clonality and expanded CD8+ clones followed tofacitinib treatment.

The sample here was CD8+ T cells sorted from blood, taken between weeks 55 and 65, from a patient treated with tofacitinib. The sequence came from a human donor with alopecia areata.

CDR3 in DNA: TGTGCCAGCAGTTATTTTTTGCAAGAGACCCAGTACTTC. It codes for CASSYFLQETQYF. The rearrangement links TRBV28 to TRBJ2-5, with D unclear. The V end lost 4 bases, the J end lost 2 bases, and 8 bases lay between the germline ends. The germline CDR1 and CDR2 sequences are MDHEN and SYDVKM. The CDR3 loop spans 13 amino acids.